The 31 T cell receptor beta chains below come from one sample, sequenced in a study of breast tumors, draining lymph nodes, adjacent tissues. TCRdb processed the multiplex PCR reads anew with MiXCR; each CDR3 protein has one entry. Counted here are 20,000 or so distinct CDR3 sequences, approximately 60% occurring once; the ten biggest clones make up 19%. Sequenced: tumor-adjacent breast tissue. Receptors originate from a female donor with breast cancer. Some clones in this sample may be carry-over from other donors' samples.

In this sample, this clonotype turned up many times. The chain carries TRBV24-1 and TRBJ2-3; 10 nucleotides align to TRBD2. V gave up 5 bases and J gave up 3 bases; unmatched junction bases: 4. Germline lookup yields CDR1 KGHDR and CDR2 SFDVKD. This CDR3 region has 15 residues. The CDR3 reads CATSASSGSTDTQYF. In nucleotides, the CDR3 is TGTGCCACCAGTGCTTCTAGCGGGAGTACAGATACGCAGTATTTT.

The rearrangement links TRBV5-5 to TRBJ1-5; D not certain. The germline gives CDR1 SGHKS, CDR2 YYEKEE (reference sequence). V dropped 0 bases and J dropped 9 bases, with 10 bases sitting between them. The CDR3 covers 13 residues. CDR3: CASSLVAWGPQHF. CDR3 DNA: TGTGCCAGCAGCTTGGTGGCCTGGGGGCCCCAGCATTTT. Filled out from reference TRBV5-5 and TRBJ1-5, the complete variable domain reads DAGVTQSPTHLIKTRGQQVTLRCSPISGHKSVSWYQQVLGQGPQFIFQYYEKEERGRGNFPDRFSARQFPNYSSELNVNALLLGDSALYLCASSLVAWGPQHFGDGTRLSIL.

V usage is TRBV15 and J usage is TRBJ1-6; 7 positions match TRBD1. Germline CDR1 LNHNV, CDR2 YYDKDF (reference sequence). CDR3 length: 16 residues. V shed 0 bases, J shed 5 bases, and the junction held 4 bases outside the gene matches. CDR3 bases: TGTGCCACCAGCAGAGATCGGACAGGCGATAATTCACCCCTCCACTTT. Residues: CATSRDRTGDNSPLHF.

Here the CDR3 reads CSARVGGYRNTIYF. The CDR3 bases are TGCAGTGCTAGAGTAGGGGGTTATCGAAACACCATATATTTT. The chain is built from TRBV20-1 and TRBJ1-3, with D possibly TRBD1 on 6 matching bases. The CDR3 has 14 amino acids. Germline V gives CDR1 DFQATT, CDR2 SNEGSKA (reference sequence). Trimming cost V 1 base and J 5 bases, with 12 bases left between them.

This clonotype appeared once. The rearrangement joins TRBV29-1 to TRBJ1-5; 10 bases align to TRBD1. Germline V CDR1 and CDR2: SQVTM, ANQGSEA. Trimming removed 6 bases from V and 11 bases from J; junction bases left unmatched: 13. The CDR3 sequence is 14 residues long. The CDR3 loop reads CSVRLGQGSVAQHF. The DNA of the CDR3 is TGCAGCGTCCGTTTGGGACAGGGGTCGGTGGCCCAGCATTTT.

This clonotype was seen at least ten times. The chain has TRBV18 and TRBJ2-3, with 13 bases fitting TRBD2. The CDR3 spans 18 residues. The V gene end was trimmed by 7 bases and the J gene end by 0 bases; junction bases not matched to a gene: 10. CDR1 KGHSH and CDR2 LQKENI come from the germline V gene. This CDR3 is CASLSGTSGITSTDTQYF. In DNA form, the CDR3 reads TGTGCCAGCTTATCCGGGACTAGCGGGATCACTAGCACAGATACGCAGTATTTT.

The J gene is TRBJ1-6, the V gene TRBV7-2; 8 bases match TRBD1. CDR1 SGHTA and CDR2 FQGNSA come from the germline V gene. The CDR3 totals 15 residues. With V trimmed by 3 bases and J by 5 bases, 3 bases remained unmatched. CDR3 protein: CASSFRGRDNSPLHF. CDR3 bases: TGTGCCAGCAGCTTCAGGGGGCGCGATAATTCACCCCTCCACTTT.

CDR3 region: CASRRDGFYGYTF. CDR3 sequence (DNA): TGTGCCAGCAGGAGGGACGGATTCTATGGCTACACCTTC. The V call is TRBV9, the J call TRBJ1-2; tentatively, D is TRBD1 (5 bases). The V and J ends lost 5 bases and 4 bases respectively, with 12 bases between them. Germline CDR1 is SGDLS and CDR2 is YYNGEE. The CDR3 length is 13 residues.

The CDR3 loop reads CASRLDRRVRGEEQYF. DNA for the CDR3: TGTGCCAGCAGACTGGACAGGCGGGTAAGGGGAGAGGAGCAGTACTTC. V gene TRBV6-4 combines with J gene TRBJ2-7; TRBD1 matches at 7 bases. J was trimmed by 7 bases and V by 6 bases; bases with no gene match: 18. Germline assignment: CDR1 MRHNA and CDR2 SNTAGT. CDR3 length: 16 residues.

This clonotype was seen at least ten times. A much bigger clone sits one base away, suggesting this may be a read error. The DNA of the CDR3 is TGTGCCAGCAGTCCAGGGGGTCCCTACGAGCAGTACTTC. Amino acids: CASSPGGPYEQYF. The chain links TRBV6-5 to TRBJ2-7; 7 nucleotides agree with TRBD1. The CDR3 length is 13 residues. Trimming removed 5 bases from V and 2 bases from J; junction bases left unmatched: 3. Germline loops: CDR1 MNHEY, CDR2 SVGAGI.

This clonotype occurred many times. The CDR3 region has the DNA TGTGCCAGCTCACCCTCGACAGCGAGCACAGATACGCAGTATTTT. It specifies CASSPSTASTDTQYF. The chain employs TRBV18 and TRBJ2-3; D possibly corresponds to TRBD1 (5 bases). Trimming pared 3 bases from V and 0 bases from J, leaving 10 bases between. The CDR3 spans 15 residues. Germline V gives CDR1 KGHSH, CDR2 LQKENI.

This clonotype appeared many times. V is TRBV20-1 and J is TRBJ2-3; D remains unclear. V gave up 5 bases and J gave up 2 bases, with 17 bases separating them. There are 15 residues in the CDR3. Germline V gives CDR1 DFQATT, CDR2 SNEGSKA (reference sequence). The CDR3: CSAFPPVGNTDTQYF. In DNA, the CDR3 is TGCAGTGCTTTTCCTCCCGTAGGGAACACAGATACGCAGTATTTT.

This chain joins TRBV20-1 and TRBJ1-5; D remains ambiguous. Germline CDR1 is DFQATT and CDR2 is SNEGSKA (reference sequence). The CDR3 has 15 residues. With 1 base removed from V and 2 bases from J, the gap between germline ends came to 12 bases. The CDR3 is CSARGAVWGNQPQHF. The CDR3 DNA follows: TGCAGTGCTAGAGGCGCGGTTTGGGGCAATCAGCCCCAGCATTTT.

Concerning this clonotype: One junction end disagrees with the germline gene, perhaps due to a read error. V gene TRBV7-8 combines with J gene TRBJ1-2; the D gene is possibly TRBD1 (6 bases). The CDR3 has 15 residues. Germline values: CDR1 SGHVS, CDR2 FQNEAQ. The DNA for the CDR3 is TGTGCCAGCAGCTTAGGTCAGGGGCTCTTCTATGGCAACACCTTC. As protein: CASSLGQGLFYGNTF.

The chain couples TRBV5-5 to TRBJ2-3, with D unclear. This CDR3 contains 13 residues. Trimming pared 2 bases from V and 5 bases from J, leaving 9 bases between. The germline V gene has CDR1 SGHKS and CDR2 YYEKEE (reference sequence). In nucleotides, the CDR3 is TGTGCCAGCAGCTTAATGGCGGAAGATACGCAGTATTTT. Residues: CASSLMAEDTQYF.

The V call is TRBV7-2, the J call TRBJ2-7; 9 bases align to TRBD1. The CDR3 consists of 14 residues. Germline CDR1 SGHTA, CDR2 FQGNSA. V dropped 4 bases and J dropped 6; count of bases not matched to a gene: 7. DNA of the CDR3: TGTGCCAGCAGCTCTTCCGGGACAGGGTTCGAGCAGTACTTC. Translating it yields CASSSSGTGFEQYF.

V usage is TRBV6-6 and J usage is TRBJ1-2; D call uncertain. Germline CDR1 and CDR2: MNHNY and SVGAGI (reference sequence). This CDR3 contains 13 residues. V was cut by 4 bases and J by 2 bases, with 8 bases left in between. CDR3 residues: CASSSGTNYGYTF. The CDR3 DNA reads as TGTGCCAGCAGTTCCGGAACGAACTATGGCTACACCTTC.

By its share, this clonotype is medium-sized (0.01 to 0.1%). The chain links TRBV7-2 to TRBJ1-3; maybe TRBD1 (5 bases). CDR1 and CDR2 from the germline V gene are SGHTA and FQGNSA. V lost 2 bases and J 4 bases, leaving 12 bases between the germline ends. This CDR3 has 15 residues. The CDR3 DNA reads as TGTGCCAGCAGCTTATGGGGAGGGGCAGGAAACACCATATATTTT. Protein product: CASSLWGGAGNTIYF.

The chain has TRBV27 and TRBJ2-2; D unclear. V lost 3 bases to trimming and J lost 2 bases, with 16 bases between them. This CDR3 region has 17 residues. Per germline, CDR1 MNHEY and CDR2 SMNVEV (reference sequence). CDR3 bases: TGTGCCAGCAGTTTTACAGTCGGAGTTACCAACACCGGGGAGCTGTTTTTT. This codes for CASSFTVGVTNTGELFF.

The rearrangement uses TRBV19 and TRBJ2-7, with 10 nucleotides matching TRBD1. V dropped 8 bases and J dropped 5; count of bases not matched to a gene: 6. CDR1 is LNHDA and CDR2 is SQIVND in the germline V gene (reference sequence). This CDR3 region has 13 residues. The chain's CDR3 is CASAGTGVHEQYF. CDR3 in DNA: TGTGCCAGTGCCGGGACAGGGGTCCACGAGCAGTACTTC.

This clonotype appeared a few times. V is TRBV7-8 and J is TRBJ1-6, with 7 bases that match TRBD1. This CDR3 is 14 amino acids long. CDR1 and CDR2 from the germline V gene are SGHVS and FQNEAQ. The ends lost 5 bases at V and 5 bases at J; junction bases unmatched: 3. Here the CDR3 reads CASSRDRDNSPLHF. CDR3 coding DNA: TGTGCCAGCAGCCGGGACAGAGATAATTCACCCCTCCACTTT.

This clonotype was picked up many times. A single base separates this from a much larger clone, so it may be a read error. The J gene is TRBJ2-1, the V gene TRBV6-5; D possibly corresponds to TRBD1 (6 bases). The germline V gene has CDR1 MNHEY and CDR2 SVGAGI. This CDR3 contains 16 residues. V was clipped by 6 bases and J by 8 bases, with 23 bases between them. The CDR3 protein is CASRRIDRNFGDEQFF. Here the CDR3 DNA reads TGTGCCAGCAGGCGAATTGACAGGAACTTCGGGGATGAGCAGTTCTTC.

The V and J genes are TRBV10-3 and TRBJ1-2; 7 nucleotides match TRBD1. Germline trimming cut 0 bases from V and 8 bases from J; bases unmatched to any gene: 3. This CDR3 has 13 amino acids. Germline assignment: CDR1 ENHRY and CDR2 SYGVKD. The chain's CDR3 is CAISESTGAGYTF. CDR3 nucleotides: TGTGCCATCAGTGAGTCCACAGGGGCCGGCTACACCTTC.

This clonotype was counted ten times or more. The CDR3: CASSLDSEATVRSSGNTIYF. The CDR3 nucleotides read TGTGCCAGCAGTTTGGACTCCGAGGCCACAGTAAGGTCTTCTGGAAACACCATATATTTT. The genes are TRBV28 and TRBJ1-3; unclear D gene. CDR3 size: 20 residues. Germline V gene sequence: CDR1 MDHEN, CDR2 SYDVKM. The V and J ends lost 3 bases and 1 base respectively, with 25 bases between them.

The chain carries TRBV2 and TRBJ1-5; the match to TRBD1 covers 9 bases. There are 15 residues in the CDR3. V was clipped by 6 bases and J by 6 bases; unmatched bases: 9. Germline loops: CDR1 SNHLY, CDR2 FYNNEI. CDR3 coding DNA: TGTGCCAGCAGGGACAGGGGCTCCTTGGGTCAGCCCCAGCATTTT. This codes for CASRDRGSLGQPQHF.

Notes on this clonotype: A junction end diverges from the germline sequence, so it may reflect a read error. This chain uses TRBV20-1 with TRBJ2-2; D perhaps matches TRBD1 (5 bases). Germline CDR1 DFQATT, CDR2 SNEGSKA (reference sequence). CDR3 size: 14 residues. The CDR3 reads CSASRDRNTAELFF. The CDR3 DNA reads TGCAGTGCTTCCAGAGACAGAAACACCGCGGAGCTGTTTTTT.

This chain links TRBV24-1 with TRBJ2-3; maybe TRBD1 (6 bases). The length of the CDR3 is 14 residues. Germline values: CDR1 KGHDR, CDR2 SFDVKD. V lost 10 bases and J lost 4, with 17 bases in between. In DNA form, the CDR3 reads TGTGCCACGGGAACAGGGCTGAAAGCAGATACGCAGTATTTT. As protein: CATGTGLKADTQYF.

This clonotype counts as medium-sized. The genes are TRBV20-1 and TRBJ2-7, with TRBD1 matching 10 bases. In germline, CDR1 is DFQATT, CDR2 SNEGSKA (reference sequence). J gave up 1 base and V 0 bases, and 3 bases lay outside the gene matches. This CDR3 is 15 amino acids long. The DNA of the CDR3 is TGCAGTGCTAGAGATCCGGGACAGGGGTCCTACGAGCAGTACTTC. Translation: CSARDPGQGSYEQYF.

In the case of this clonotype: One end of the junction does not line up with germline, which may come from a read error. The V call is TRBV4-1, the J call TRBJ1-1; perhaps TRBD1 as D (5 bases). CDR3 size: 15 residues. Germline CDR1 reads MGHRA; CDR2 reads YSYEKL. The CDR3: CASSQDPPGLVTALF. CDR3 nucleotide sequence: TGCGCCAGCAGCCAAGATCCACCGGGACTAGTTACTGCTCTCTTT.

This chain connects TRBV20-1 to TRBJ1-6; a weak D match, TRBD1 (5 bases). This CDR3 has 13 residues. V shed 1 base and J shed 6 bases, with 7 bases lying between them. CDR1 is DFQATT and CDR2 is SNEGSKA in the germline V gene (reference sequence). CDR3 nucleotide sequence: TGCAGTGCTAGAGGGGACGGTAATTCACCCCTCCACTTT. Protein product: CSARGDGNSPLHF.

The J gene is TRBJ2-7, the V gene TRBV11-2, with 7 bases matching TRBD1. This CDR3 contains 15 residues. The germline CDR1 and CDR2 sequences are SGHAT and FQNNGV. J was trimmed by 2 bases and V by 6 bases; bases with no gene match: 10. CDR3 region: CASSRSTGVPYEQYF. The CDR3 coding sequence is TGTGCCAGCAGTCGGTCCACAGGGGTCCCCTACGAGCAGTACTTC.